This T cell receptor (beta chain) was sequenced in a study of blood T cell repertoires in COVID-19. On the study more broadly: Acute-phase and convalescent COVID-19 samples originated in the United States, Italy and Spain. PBMCs, B-cell-depleted T cells, or T cells were the source of the cDNA or gDNA that made up the material.

As processed by the authors: Reference gene primer amplification in the assay estimated nucleated cell counts. TCRdb's table, derived via immunoSEQ multiplex PCR, lists solely in-frame clones and lacks some. V and J calls and clone size are as listed in that table; D and trimming were resolved from the DNA. Of 30,000 to 40,000 clones listed, about 92% are singletons. The length of the CDR3 is 13 residues. V gave up 7 bases and J gave up 4 bases, with 13 bases separating them. Germline V lookup: CDR1 LNHDA, CDR2 SQIVND (reference sequence). What was sequenced was peripheral blood. This chain joins TRBV19 and TRBJ1-2; maybe TRBD1 (5 bases). The sequence was obtained from a male donor with active COVID-19. For the CDR3, the DNA is TGTGCCAGTATGGAGGGGCATGGCTATGGCTACACCTTC. It encodes CASMEGHGYGYTF.